The sample holds many counts of the clone carrying this T cell receptor beta chain. Its antigen is not identified. These data come from a study of early T cells in non-severe SARS-CoV-2 infection. The overall study: Whole-blood bulk RNA, unsorted, was sequenced, and chains were unpaired. General study results and limits: VDJdb matching, biased toward anti-spike CD8 responses, missed private and CD4 specificities.

The protocol attached unique molecular identifiers to individual cDNA molecules. TCRdb independently ran MiXCR on the 5' RACE reads; one entry per CDR3 protein. Of around 44,000 distinct CDR3 sequences listed, about 9.8% are singletons. Trimming shortened V by 1 base and J by 2 bases, and 11 bases separated the two germline ends. CDR3 length: 15 amino acids. Germline lookup yields CDR1 SEHNR and CDR2 FQNEAQ (reference sequence). The sequenced sample consisted of whole blood. The chain carries TRBV7-9 and TRBJ2-5, with D unclear. This receptor was identified in an adult who was a healthcare worker with PCR-confirmed SARS-CoV-2 infection or an uninfected control (not recorded which). The CDR3: CASSLVVRPQETQYF. Written as DNA, the CDR3 is TGTGCCAGCAGCTTAGTCGTCCGGCCTCAAGAGACCCAGTACTTC. Based on the CDR3 plus reference TRBV7-9 and TRBJ2-5, the full variable domain is DTGVSQNPRHKITKRGQNVTFRCDPISEHNRLYWYRQTLGQGPEFLTYFQNEAQLEKSRLLSDRFSAERPKGSFSTLEIQRTEQGDSAMYLCASSLVVRPQETQYFGPGTRLLVL.